The 6 T cell receptor beta chains below come from one sample, sequenced in a study of CD8+ T cells in alopecia areata. Treatment here: oral pan-JAK inhibitor, 5-10 mg twice daily. It was cDNA, reverse transcribed from extracted RNA, that served as the sequencing template. Some clones are missing from TCRdb's copy, which holds only in-frame ones; the method was immunoSEQ multiplex PCR. The table records 90,000 to 100,000 clones, roughly two thirds of them present only once. Sequencing used CD8+ T cells sorted from blood, obtained at week 4, from a patient treated with tofacitinib. These receptors came from a human donor with alopecia areata.

This chain uses TRBV7-9 with TRBJ1-1; D not certain. Trimming pared 1 base from V and 8 bases from J, leaving 5 bases between. This CDR3 comprises 11 residues. Germline CDR1 and CDR2: SEHNR and FQNEAQ (reference sequence). As DNA, the CDR3 is TGTGCCAGCAGCTTAGGCAGGGAAGCTTTCTTT. Protein product: CASSLGREAFF.

The CDR3, as DNA: TGCGCCAGCAGCCGGGGACTAGCGGACAATGAGCAGTTCTTC. Amino acids: CASSRGLADNEQFF. The chain is built from TRBV4-1 and TRBJ2-1; 11 positions match TRBD2. This CDR3 comprises 14 residues. J was trimmed by 5 bases and V by 4 bases; bases with no gene match: 1. Germline CDR1 and CDR2: MGHRA and YSYEKL.

The chain has TRBV27 and TRBJ2-1; 8 nucleotides match TRBD2. V was clipped by 2 bases and J by 3 bases; unmatched bases: 3. CDR3 length: 15 residues. The germline gives CDR1 MNHEY, CDR2 SMNVEV (reference sequence). Here the CDR3 DNA reads TGTGCCAGCAGTTTAGCGGGAGGTAGCTACAATGAGCAGTTCTTC. Amino acids: CASSLAGGSYNEQFF.

The J gene is TRBJ2-5, the V gene TRBV9; 10 bases are a match to TRBD1. The J segment lost 5 bases and the V segment lost 3 bases, leaving 7 bases of the junction unmatched. Germline V gene lookup returns CDR1 SGDLS and CDR2 YYNGEE. The CDR3 spans 15 residues. CDR3 protein: CASSDRTGGRETQYF. The CDR3 DNA is TGTGCCAGCAGCGACCGGACAGGGGGACGGGAGACCCAGTACTTC.

This clone has a handful of counts. The gene calls are TRBV4-1 and TRBJ2-2; D is unresolved. The CDR3 length is 13 residues. CDR1 MGHRA and CDR2 YSYEKL come from the germline V gene. V shed 7 bases and J shed 0 bases, with 6 bases lying between them. CDR3 sequence reads: CASKHPNTGELFF. The CDR3 coding sequence is TGCGCCAGCAAACACCCGAACACCGGGGAGCTGTTTTTT.

Only a few counts were recorded for this clone. Other DNA sequences of this sample code for an identical CDR3. CDR3 nucleotide sequence: TGTGCCAGCAGTTACAGCCCAGGAAGCACAGATACGCAGTATTTT. It encodes CASSYSPGSTDTQYF. The chain uses TRBV6-5 and TRBJ2-3; D is undetermined. CDR1 MNHEY and CDR2 SVGAGI come from the germline V gene. This CDR3 comprises 15 residues. With 2 bases removed from V and 0 bases from J, the gap between germline ends came to 9 bases.